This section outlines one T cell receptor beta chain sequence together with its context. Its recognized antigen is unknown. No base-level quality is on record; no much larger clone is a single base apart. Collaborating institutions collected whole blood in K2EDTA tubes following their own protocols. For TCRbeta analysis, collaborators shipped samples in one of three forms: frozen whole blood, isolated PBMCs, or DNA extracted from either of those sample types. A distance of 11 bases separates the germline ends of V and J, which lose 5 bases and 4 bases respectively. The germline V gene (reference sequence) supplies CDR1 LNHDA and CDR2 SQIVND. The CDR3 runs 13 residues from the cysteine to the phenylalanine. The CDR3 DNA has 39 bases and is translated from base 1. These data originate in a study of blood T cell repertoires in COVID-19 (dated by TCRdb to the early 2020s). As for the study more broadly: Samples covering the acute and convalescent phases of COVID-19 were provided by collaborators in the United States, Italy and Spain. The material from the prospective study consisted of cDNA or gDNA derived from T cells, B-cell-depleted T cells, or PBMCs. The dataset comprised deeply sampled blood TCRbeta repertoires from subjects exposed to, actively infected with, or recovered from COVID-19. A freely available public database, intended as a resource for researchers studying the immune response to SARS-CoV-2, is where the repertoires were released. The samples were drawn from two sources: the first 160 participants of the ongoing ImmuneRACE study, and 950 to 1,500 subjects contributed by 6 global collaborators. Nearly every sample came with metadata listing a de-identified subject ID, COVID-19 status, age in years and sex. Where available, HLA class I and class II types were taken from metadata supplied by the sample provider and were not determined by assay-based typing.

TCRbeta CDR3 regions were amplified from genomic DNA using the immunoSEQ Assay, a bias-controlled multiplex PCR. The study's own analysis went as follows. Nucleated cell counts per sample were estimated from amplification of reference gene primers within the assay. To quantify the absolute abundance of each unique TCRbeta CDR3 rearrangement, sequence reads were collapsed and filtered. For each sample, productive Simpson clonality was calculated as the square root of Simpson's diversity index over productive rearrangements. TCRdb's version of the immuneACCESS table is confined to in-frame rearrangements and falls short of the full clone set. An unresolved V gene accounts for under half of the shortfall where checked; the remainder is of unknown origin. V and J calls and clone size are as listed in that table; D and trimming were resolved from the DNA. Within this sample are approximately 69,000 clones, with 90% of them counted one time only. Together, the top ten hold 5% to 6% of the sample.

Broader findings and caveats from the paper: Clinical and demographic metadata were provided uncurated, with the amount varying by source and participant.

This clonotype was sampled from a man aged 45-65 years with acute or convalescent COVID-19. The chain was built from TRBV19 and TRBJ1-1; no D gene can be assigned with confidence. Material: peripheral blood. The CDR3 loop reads CASSRGAGTEAFF. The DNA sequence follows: TGTGCCAGTAGTCGGGGAGCGGGCACTGAAGCTTTCTTT.